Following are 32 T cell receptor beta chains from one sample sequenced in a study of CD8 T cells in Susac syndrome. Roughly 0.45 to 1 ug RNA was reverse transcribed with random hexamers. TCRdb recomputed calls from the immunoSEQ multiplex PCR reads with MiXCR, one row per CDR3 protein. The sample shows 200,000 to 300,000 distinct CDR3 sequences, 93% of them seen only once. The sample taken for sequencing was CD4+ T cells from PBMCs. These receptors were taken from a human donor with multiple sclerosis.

Here the CDR3 reads CASSRSQGQGTYEQYV. Written as DNA, the CDR3 is TGTGCCAGCAGTCGAAGCCAAGGACAGGGGACCTACGAGCAGTACGTC. The chain couples TRBV7-9 to TRBJ2-7; 9 nucleotides align to TRBD1. This CDR3 contains 16 residues. Germline CDR1 is SEHNR and CDR2 is FQNEAQ (reference sequence). V lost 6 bases and J lost 2; bases outside the gene matches: 11.

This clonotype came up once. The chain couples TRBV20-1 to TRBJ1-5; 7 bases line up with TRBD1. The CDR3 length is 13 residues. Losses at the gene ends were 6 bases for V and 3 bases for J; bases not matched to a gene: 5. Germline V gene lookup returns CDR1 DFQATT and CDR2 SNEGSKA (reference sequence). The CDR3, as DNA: TGCAGTGCCAGGACAGGCCACAATCAGCCCCAGCATTTT. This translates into CSARTGHNQPQHF.

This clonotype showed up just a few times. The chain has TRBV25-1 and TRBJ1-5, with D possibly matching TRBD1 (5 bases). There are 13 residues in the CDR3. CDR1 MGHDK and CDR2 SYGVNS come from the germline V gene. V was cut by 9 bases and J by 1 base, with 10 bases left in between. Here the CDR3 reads CASSRGSNQPQHF. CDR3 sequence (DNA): TGTGCCAGTTCTCGGGGGAGCAATCAGCCCCAGCATTTT.

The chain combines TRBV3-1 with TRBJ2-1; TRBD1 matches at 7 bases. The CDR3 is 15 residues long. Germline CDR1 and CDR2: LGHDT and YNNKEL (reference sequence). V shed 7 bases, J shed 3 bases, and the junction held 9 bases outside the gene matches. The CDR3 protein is CASILGQGDYNEQFF. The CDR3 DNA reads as TGTGCCAGCATTCTCGGGCAGGGGGACTACAATGAGCAGTTCTTC.

This CDR3 reads CSVEAQGGFTEAFF. In DNA, the CDR3 is TGCAGCGTTGAGGCCCAGGGTGGCTTCACTGAAGCTTTCTTT. The chain uses TRBV29-1 and TRBJ1-1; D perhaps matches TRBD1 (5 bases). The CDR3 contains 14 residues. Trimming took 3 bases from V and 4 from J, leaving 15 bases between them. The germline gives CDR1 SQVTM, CDR2 ANQGSEA.

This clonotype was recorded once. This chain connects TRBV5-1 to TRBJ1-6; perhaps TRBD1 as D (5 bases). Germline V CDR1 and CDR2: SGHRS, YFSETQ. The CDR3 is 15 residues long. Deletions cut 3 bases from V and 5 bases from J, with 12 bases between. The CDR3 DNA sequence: TGCGCCAGCAGCTCGGACATGGACGATAATTCACCCCTCCACTTT. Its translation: CASSSDMDDNSPLHF.

The CDR3 region is CASSFFSFQRGYTF. In nucleotides, the CDR3 is TGTGCCAGCAGTTTTTTCAGTTTCCAGCGTGGCTACACCTTC. The chain uses TRBV12-3 or TRBV12-4 and TRBJ1-2; no clear D gene. CDR3 length equals 14 residues. Trimming stripped 3 bases from V and 7 bases from J, with 15 bases between.

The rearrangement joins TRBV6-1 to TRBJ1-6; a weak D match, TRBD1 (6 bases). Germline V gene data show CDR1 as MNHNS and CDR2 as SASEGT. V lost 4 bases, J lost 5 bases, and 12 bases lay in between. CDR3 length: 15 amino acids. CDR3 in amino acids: CASSALGQNNSPLHF. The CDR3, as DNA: TGTGCCAGCAGTGCGTTGGGACAAAATAATTCACCCCTCCACTTT.

As DNA, the CDR3 is TGTGCCAGCAGCTGGACGGTCTCCCCTAATTCACCCCTCCACTTT. Protein sequence: CASSWTVSPNSPLHF. The genes are TRBV11-2 and TRBJ1-6; D is uncertain. CDR1 and CDR2 from the germline V gene are SGHAT and FQNNGV. V lost 4 bases and J 6 bases, leaving 13 bases between the germline ends. The CDR3 runs to 15 residues.

The CDR3 here is CASSFSQDRGLGYTF. CDR3 sequence (DNA): TGTGCCAGCAGCTTCTCACAGGACAGGGGGCTTGGCTACACCTTC. This rearrangement joins TRBV7-9 to TRBJ1-2; 11 bases are a match to TRBD1. From germline, CDR1 is SEHNR and CDR2 FQNEAQ (reference sequence). V was pared by 3 bases and J by 7 bases, with 7 bases of the junction left unmatched. This CDR3 region has 15 residues.

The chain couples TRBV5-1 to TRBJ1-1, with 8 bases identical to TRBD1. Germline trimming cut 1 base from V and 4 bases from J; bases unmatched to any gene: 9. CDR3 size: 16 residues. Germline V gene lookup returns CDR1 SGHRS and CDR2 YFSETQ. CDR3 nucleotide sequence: TGCGCCAGCAGCTTGAACGCTCAGGGGGCTAGCACTGAAGCTTTCTTT. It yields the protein CASSLNAQGASTEAFF.

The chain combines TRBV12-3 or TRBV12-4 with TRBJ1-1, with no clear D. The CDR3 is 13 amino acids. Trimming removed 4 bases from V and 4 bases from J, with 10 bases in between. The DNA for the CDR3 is TGTGCCAGCAGTTCGTCGGAGGGCACTGAAGCTTTCTTT. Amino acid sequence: CASSSSEGTEAFF.

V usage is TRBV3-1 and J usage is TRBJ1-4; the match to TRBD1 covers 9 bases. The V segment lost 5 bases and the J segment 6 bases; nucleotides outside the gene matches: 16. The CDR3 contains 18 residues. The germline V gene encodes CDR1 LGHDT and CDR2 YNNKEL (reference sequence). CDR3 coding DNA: TGTGCCAGCAGCTCGAGAAGCACAGGGGGCGCGGGGGATGAAAAACTGTTTTTT. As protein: CASSSRSTGGAGDEKLFF.

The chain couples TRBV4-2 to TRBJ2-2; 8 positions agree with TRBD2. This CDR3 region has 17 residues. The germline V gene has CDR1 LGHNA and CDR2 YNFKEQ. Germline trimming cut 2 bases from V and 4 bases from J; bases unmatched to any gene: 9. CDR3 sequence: CASSQLSAGGVTGELFF. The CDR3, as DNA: TGTGCCAGCAGCCAACTGTCGGCGGGAGGTGTCACCGGGGAGCTGTTTTTT.

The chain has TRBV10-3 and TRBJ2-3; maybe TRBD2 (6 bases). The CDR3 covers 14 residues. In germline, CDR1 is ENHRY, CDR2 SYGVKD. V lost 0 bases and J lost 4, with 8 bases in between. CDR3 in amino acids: CAISESRDSDTQYF. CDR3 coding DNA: TGTGCCATCAGTGAGTCGCGGGATTCAGATACGCAGTATTTT.

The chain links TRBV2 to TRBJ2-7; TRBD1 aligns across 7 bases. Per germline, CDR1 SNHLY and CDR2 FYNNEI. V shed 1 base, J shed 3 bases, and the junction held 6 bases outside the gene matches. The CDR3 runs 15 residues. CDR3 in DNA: TGTGCCAGCAGTGAAGATCCGGGACAGCTCTACGAGCAGTACGTC. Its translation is CASSEDPGQLYEQYV.

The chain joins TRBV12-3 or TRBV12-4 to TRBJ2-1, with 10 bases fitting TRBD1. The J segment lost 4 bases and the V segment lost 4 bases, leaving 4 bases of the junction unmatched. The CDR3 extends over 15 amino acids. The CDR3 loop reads CASSYTGQGYNEQFF. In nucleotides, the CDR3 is TGTGCCAGCAGTTATACGGGACAGGGGTACAATGAGCAGTTCTTC.

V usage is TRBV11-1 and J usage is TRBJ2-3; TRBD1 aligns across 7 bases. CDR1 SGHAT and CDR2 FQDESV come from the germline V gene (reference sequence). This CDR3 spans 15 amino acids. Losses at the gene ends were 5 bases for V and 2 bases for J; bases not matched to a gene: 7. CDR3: CASSPGTATTDTQYF. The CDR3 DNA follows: TGTGCCAGCAGCCCCGGGACAGCCACCACAGATACGCAGTATTTT.

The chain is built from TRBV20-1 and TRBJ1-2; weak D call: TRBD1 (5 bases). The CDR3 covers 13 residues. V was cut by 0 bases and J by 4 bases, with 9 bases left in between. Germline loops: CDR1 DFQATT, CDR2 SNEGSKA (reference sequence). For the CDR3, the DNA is TGCAGTGCTAGAGATATCCAGGGCTATGGCTACACCTTC. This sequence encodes CSARDIQGYGYTF.

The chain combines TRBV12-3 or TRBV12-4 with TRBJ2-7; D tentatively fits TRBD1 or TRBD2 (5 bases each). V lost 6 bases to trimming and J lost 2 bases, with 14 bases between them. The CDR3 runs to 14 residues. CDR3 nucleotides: TGTGCCAGCAGCTCTAAGAGGGGTCCCTACGAGCAGTACTTC. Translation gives CASSSKRGPYEQYF.

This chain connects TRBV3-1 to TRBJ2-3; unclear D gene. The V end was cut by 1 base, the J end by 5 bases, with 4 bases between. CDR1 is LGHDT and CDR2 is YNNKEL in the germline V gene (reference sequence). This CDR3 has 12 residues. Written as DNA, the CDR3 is TGTGCCAGCAGCCAAGGTCGAGATACGCAGTATTTT. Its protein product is CASSQGRDTQYF.

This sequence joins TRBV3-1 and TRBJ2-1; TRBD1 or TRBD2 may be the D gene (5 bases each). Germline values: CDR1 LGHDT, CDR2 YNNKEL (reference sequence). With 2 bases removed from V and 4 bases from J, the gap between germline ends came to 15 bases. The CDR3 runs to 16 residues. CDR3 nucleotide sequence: TGTGCCAGCAGCCAAAGGGACCGCCAGCTGTACAATGAGCAGTTCTTC. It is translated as CASSQRDRQLYNEQFF.

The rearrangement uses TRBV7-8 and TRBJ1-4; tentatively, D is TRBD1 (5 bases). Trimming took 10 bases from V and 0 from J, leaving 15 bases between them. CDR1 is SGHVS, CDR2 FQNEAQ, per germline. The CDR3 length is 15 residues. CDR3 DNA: TGTGCCACCAAGGGGCAGCCAACAACTAATGAAAAACTGTTTTTT. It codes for CATKGQPTTNEKLFF.

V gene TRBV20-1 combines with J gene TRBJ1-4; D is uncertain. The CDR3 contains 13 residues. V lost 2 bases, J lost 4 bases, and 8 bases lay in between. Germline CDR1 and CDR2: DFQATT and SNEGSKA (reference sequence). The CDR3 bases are TGCAGTGCTAGATCAGGATTTAATGAAAAACTGTTTTTT. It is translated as CSARSGFNEKLFF.

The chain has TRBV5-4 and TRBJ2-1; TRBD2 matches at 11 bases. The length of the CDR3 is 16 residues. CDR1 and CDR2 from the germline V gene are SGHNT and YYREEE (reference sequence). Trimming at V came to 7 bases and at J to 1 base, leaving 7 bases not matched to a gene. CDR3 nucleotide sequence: TGTGCCAGCTCCTCTAGCGGGGGGCTTTCCTACAATGAGCAGTTCTTC. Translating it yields CASSSSGGLSYNEQFF.

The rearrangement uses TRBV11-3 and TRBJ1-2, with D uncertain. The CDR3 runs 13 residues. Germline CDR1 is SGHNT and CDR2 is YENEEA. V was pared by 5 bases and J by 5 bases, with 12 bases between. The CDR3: CASSLPDGYGYTF. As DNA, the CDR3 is TGTGCCAGCAGCCTACCGGACGGTTATGGCTACACCTTC.

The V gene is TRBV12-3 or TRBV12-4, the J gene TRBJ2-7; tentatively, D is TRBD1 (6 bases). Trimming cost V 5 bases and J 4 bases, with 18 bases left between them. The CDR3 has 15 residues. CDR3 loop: CASSLRGPLGYEQYF. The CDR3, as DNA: TGTGCCAGCAGTCTCAGGGGACCACTGGGATACGAGCAGTACTTC.

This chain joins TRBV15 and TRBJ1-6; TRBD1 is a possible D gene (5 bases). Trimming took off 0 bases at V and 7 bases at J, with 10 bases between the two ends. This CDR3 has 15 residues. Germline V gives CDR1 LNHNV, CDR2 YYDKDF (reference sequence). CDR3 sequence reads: CATSREGQGNSPLHF. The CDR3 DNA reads TGTGCCACCAGCAGAGAGGGGCAGGGAAATTCACCCCTCCACTTT.

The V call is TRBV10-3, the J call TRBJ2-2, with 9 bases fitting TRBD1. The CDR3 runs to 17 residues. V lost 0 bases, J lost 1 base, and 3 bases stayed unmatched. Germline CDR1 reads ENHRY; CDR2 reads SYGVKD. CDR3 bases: TGTGCCATCAGTGAGTCTCCGGGACAGGGGAACACCGGGGAGCTGTTTTTT. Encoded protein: CAISESPGQGNTGELFF.

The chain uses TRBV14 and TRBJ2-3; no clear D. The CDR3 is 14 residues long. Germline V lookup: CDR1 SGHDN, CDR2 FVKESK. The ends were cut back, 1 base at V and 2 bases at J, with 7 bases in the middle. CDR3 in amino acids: CASSQGTVTDTQYF. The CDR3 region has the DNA TGTGCCAGCAGCCAAGGGACGGTCACAGATACGCAGTATTTT.

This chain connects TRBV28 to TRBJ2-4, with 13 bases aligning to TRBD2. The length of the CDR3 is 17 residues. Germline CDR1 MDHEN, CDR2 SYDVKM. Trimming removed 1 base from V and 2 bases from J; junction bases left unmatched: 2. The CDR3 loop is CASSLLLAGGSKNIQYF. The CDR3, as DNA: TGTGCCAGCAGTTTATTACTAGCGGGAGGGTCCAAAAACATTCAGTACTTC.

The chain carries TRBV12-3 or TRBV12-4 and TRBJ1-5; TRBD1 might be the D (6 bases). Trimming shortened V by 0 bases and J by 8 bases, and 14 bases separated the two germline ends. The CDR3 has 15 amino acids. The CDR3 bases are TGTGCCAGCAGTTTAGCGTCGGGGGCGGTTGAGCCCCAGCATTTT. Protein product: CASSLASGAVEPQHF.